This is a list of T cell receptor beta chains from one sample in a study of T-cell reconstitution after alpha-beta-depleted transplantation in children. TCRdb re-analysed the PCR reads in MiXCR, keeping a single row per CDR3 protein. Of 65,000 to 85,000 distinct CDR3 sequences listed, about a tenth are singletons. This specimen was PBMCs, taken before TCRalphabeta/CD19-depleted stem cell transplant. Every receptor here comes from a boy aged 10-17 years with acute myeloid leukemia, due to receive a stem cell transplant. The conserved cysteine and the conserved F or W are not part of the CDR3 here.

j_call v_call cdr3_aa
TRBJ2-5 TRBV10-3 AISESFEGLAREETQY
TRBJ2-1 TRBV7-6 ASSLLTGRSYNEQF
TRBJ2-1 TRBV18 ASSPLAPTGDNEQF
TRBJ2-5 TRBV24-1 ATSVPGKETQY
TRBJ2-1 TRBV12-3/TRBV12-4 ASSPSTNEQF
TRBJ1-2 TRBV7-2 ASNQGRNYGYT
TRBJ2-3 TRBV12-3/TRBV12-4 ASTLGMRTGADTQY
TRBJ2-3 TRBV12-3/TRBV12-4 ASSFGRATDTQY
TRBJ1-2 TRBV4-1 ASSQGTGQGAYGYT
TRBJ1-1 TRBV7-9 ASSLGTRMNTEAF
TRBJ2-5 TRBV7-9 ASSSGRQGSGVWTQY
TRBJ2-1 TRBV6-4 ATQLGSGSNEQF
TRBJ2-6 TRBV29-1 SALNAGAGANVLT
TRBJ2-1 TRBV7-9 ASSLAGISYNEQF
TRBJ2-1 TRBV7-9 ASSPMDRGSYNEQF